This T cell receptor (beta chain) stems from a study of shared clonotypes between healthy human individuals. The study's findings and limits: Larger estimated richness was generally recorded for naive subsets relative to memory subsets. Naive CD4 clonotypes overlapped across a few donors at around 5%.

In regard to this clone: Its antigen is not identified.

Germline V gene data show CDR1 as SGHAT and CDR2 as FQDESV (reference sequence). The CDR3 covers 15 residues. Trimming shortened V by 5 bases and J by 4 bases, and 17 bases separated the two germline ends. TCRdb's table, derived via immunoSEQ multiplex PCR, lists solely in-frame clones and lacks some. The repertoire has about 2.1 million clones, around 93% of them found once; the top ten carry under 2%. The naive CD8 subset, CD45RO-negative cells positively selected for CCR7, excluded terminally differentiated effector memory CD45RA+ cells. The chain carries TRBV11-1 and TRBJ1-2; D is uncertain. Sequenced material: naive CD8+ T cells from PBMCs. The sequence was collected from a man aged 18 to 30 in good health. Some clones in this sample may be carry-over from other donors' samples. DNA of the CDR3: TGTGCCAGCAGCCCGTCCAACTCGCTTTCCTATGGCTACACCTTC. Encoded protein: CASSPSNSLSYGYTF. The full variable domain, its missing parts supplied by reference TRBV11-1 and TRBJ1-2, is EAEVAQSPRYKITEKSQAVAFWCDPISGHATLYWYRQILGQGPELLVQFQDESVVDDSQLPKDRFSAERLKGVDSTLKIQPAELGDSAMYLCASSPSNSLSYGYTFGSGTRLTVV.